Below are 23 T cell receptor beta chains sequenced from a single sample in a study of T cell responses to AZD1222 COVID-19 vaccine listed by TCRdb under 2021. Library method: the immunoSEQ multiplex PCR assay. TCRdb took over this immuneACCESS table, retaining in-frame rearrangements with V and J assigned. Such tables are incomplete; in checked studies, under half of the missing clones stem from an unresolved V gene, and the remainder is unexplained. The sample yields some 150,000 clones; approximately 92% were counted once. The ten biggest clones cover about 3.5% of the sample. The sample's time point, from its label and the paper: about 28 days (+/-7) after the second vaccine dose. Sequenced here: peripheral blood, sampled 28 days after the second AZD1222 dose. The receptors were sampled from an adult who received the AZD1222 COVID-19 vaccine.

This clone has a handful of counts. The chain is built from TRBV4-3 and TRBJ2-7, with a tentative D call TRBD1 (6 bases). Trimming cost V 4 bases and J 0 bases, with 19 bases left between them. Germline V CDR1 and CDR2: LGHNA, YSLEER. This CDR3 is built from 17 residues. The CDR3 region has the DNA TGCGCCAGCAGCCGCAACTCCAGGGGAAAGAGCTCCTACGAGCAGTACTTC. Protein: CASSRNSRGKSSYEQYF.

The rearrangement uses TRBV5-1 and TRBJ2-2; perhaps TRBD2 as D (6 bases). Between the trimmed V and J ends, which lost 0 bases and 0 bases, there was a span of 9 bases. The germline V gene has CDR1 SGHRS and CDR2 YFSETQ. This CDR3 contains 16 residues. CDR3 nucleotides: TGCGCCAGCAGCTTGGACAGGACTACGAACACCGGGGAGCTGTTTTTT. Translation gives CASSLDRTTNTGELFF.

The chain uses TRBV5-1 and TRBJ2-2, with a possible D match to TRBD1 (6 bases). Germline V gene data show CDR1 as SGHRS and CDR2 as YFSETQ. V lost 4 bases and J 1 base, leaving 26 bases between the germline ends. The CDR3 extends over 20 amino acids. CDR3 loop: CASSRTPQGQSFLNTGELFF. In DNA form, the CDR3 reads TGCGCCAGCAGCCGAACTCCACAGGGACAAAGTTTCCTGAACACCGGGGAGCTGTTTTTT. The variable domain in full, with the rest retrieved from reference TRBV5-1 and TRBJ2-2, is KAGVTQTPRYLIKTRGQQVTLSCSPISGHRSVSWYQQTPGQGLQFLFEYFSETQRNKGNFPGRFSGRQFSNSRSEMNVSTLELGDSALYLCASSRTPQGQSFLNTGELFFGEGSRLTVL.

The chain recombines TRBV28 with TRBJ2-7; no firm D call. Per germline, CDR1 MDHEN and CDR2 SYDVKM. The CDR3 sequence is 13 residues long. V was shortened by 6 bases and J by 2 bases, with 11 bases between the two germline ends. The CDR3 region is CASRKGSTYEQYF. The CDR3 region has the DNA TGTGCCAGCAGGAAGGGCAGCACCTACGAGCAGTACTTC.

V usage is TRBV19 and J usage is TRBJ2-1; 11 positions agree with TRBD2. The ends lost 5 bases at V and 5 bases at J; junction bases unmatched: 8. In germline, CDR1 is LNHDA, CDR2 SQIVND (reference sequence). The CDR3 is 16 residues long. The CDR3 nucleotides are TGTGCCAGTAGTGTTAGCGGGAGGGCCTCTAACAATGAGCAGTTCTTC. Protein sequence: CASSVSGRASNNEQFF.

The chain is built from TRBV28 and TRBJ2-7; TRBD2 is a possible D gene (6 bases). Per the germline V gene, CDR1 is MDHEN and CDR2 is SYDVKM. V was shortened by 7 bases and J by 2 bases, with 21 bases between the two germline ends. CDR3 size: 16 residues. CDR3 sequence (DNA): TGTGCCAGCAAACCCGGGGGACGTCCGTCCCCCTACGAGCAGTACTTC. Protein product: CASKPGGRPSPYEQYF. Looking up the rest from reference TRBV28 and TRBJ2-7 gives the full variable domain: DVKVTQSSRYLVKRTGEKVFLECVQDMDHENMFWYRQDPGLGLRLIYFSYDVKMKEKGDIPEGYSVSREKKERFSLILESASTNQTSMYLCASKPGGRPSPYEQYFGPGTRLTVT.

This chain connects TRBV24-1 to TRBJ2-5; 11 nucleotides line up with TRBD1. Germline V CDR1 and CDR2: KGHDR, SFDVKD. The CDR3 consists of 16 residues. V was clipped by 3 bases and J by 4 bases; unmatched bases: 6. The CDR3 region has the DNA TGTGCCACCAGTGATCGAGGGACAGGGGGGGGAGAGACCCAGTACTTC. Translation: CATSDRGTGGGETQYF.

The chain is built from TRBV11-3 and TRBJ2-1, with D perhaps TRBD2 (6 bases). CDR1 is SGHNT, CDR2 YENEEA, per germline. The CDR3 runs to 15 residues. V was pared by 4 bases and J by 6 bases, with 16 bases between. The CDR3 protein is CASSSFLGRGNEQFF. Here the CDR3 DNA reads TGTGCCAGCAGCTCTTTCTTGGGGCGGGGCAATGAGCAGTTCTTC.

The rearrangement links TRBV4-1 to TRBJ2-5; D remains unclear. The CDR3 is made up of 14 amino acids. The germline V gene encodes CDR1 MGHRA and CDR2 YSYEKL. Trimming removed 4 bases at V and 3 bases at J, with 12 bases between. CDR3 DNA: TGCGCCAGCAGCCGCCGGACCCAGGAAGAGACCCAGTACTTC. It is translated as CASSRRTQEETQYF.

The chain recombines TRBV11-2 with TRBJ1-1, with 7 bases fitting TRBD1. Germline trimming cut 5 bases from V and 0 bases from J; bases unmatched to any gene: 6. This CDR3 has 15 residues. The germline CDR1 and CDR2 sequences are SGHAT and FQNNGV. The CDR3 is CASSARQGLNTEAFF. CDR3 nucleotide sequence: TGTGCCAGCAGCGCTAGACAGGGACTGAACACTGAAGCTTTCTTT. Together with reference TRBV11-2 and TRBJ1-1, the CDR3 gives the full variable domain: EAGVAQSPRYKIIEKRQSVAFWCNPISGHATLYWYQQILGQGPKLLIQFQNNGVVDDSQLPKDRFSAERLKGVDSTLKIQPAKLEDSAVYLCASSARQGLNTEAFFGQGTRLTVV.

The chain uses TRBV6-1 and TRBJ1-6; 11 nucleotides match TRBD1. V shed 1 base, J shed 6 bases, and the junction held 2 bases outside the gene matches. The CDR3 totals 16 residues. The germline V gene encodes CDR1 MNHNS and CDR2 SASEGT. The CDR3 reads CASSEGGTGGNSPLHF. The CDR3 DNA sequence: TGTGCCAGCAGTGAAGGTGGGACAGGGGGTAATTCACCCCTCCACTTT.

The gene calls are TRBV27 and TRBJ1-3, with a tentative D call TRBD1 (5 bases). The CDR3 is 17 residues long. Germline loops: CDR1 MNHEY, CDR2 SMNVEV (reference sequence). V was clipped by 6 bases and J by 3 bases, with 21 bases between them. The CDR3: CASRLPRRGRLGNTIYF. The CDR3 coding sequence is TGTGCCAGCAGGCTACCCCGGCGGGGCAGGCTTGGAAACACCATATATTTT.

The chain has TRBV9 and TRBJ1-4; TRBD1 matches 8 bases. CDR3 size: 15 residues. Germline trimming cut 4 bases from V and 8 bases from J; bases unmatched to any gene: 10. In germline, CDR1 is SGDLS, CDR2 YYNGEE. CDR3 sequence reads: CASSQNPSGGEKLFF. In DNA, the CDR3 is TGTGCCAGCAGCCAAAATCCTTCAGGGGGCGAAAAACTGTTTTTT. The full variable domain, rest sourced from reference TRBV9 and TRBJ1-4, is DSGVTQTPKHLITATGQRVTLRCSPRSGDLSVYWYQQSLDQGLQFLIQYYNGEERAKGNILERFSAQQFPDLHSELNLSSLELGDSALYFCASSQNPSGGEKLFFGSGTQLSVL.

The chain links TRBV2 to TRBJ2-2; D not resolved. Trimming took off 8 bases at V and 5 bases at J, with 12 bases between the two ends. The CDR3 is made up of 13 amino acids. Germline V lookup: CDR1 SNHLY, CDR2 FYNNEI. The CDR3 region is CASGPRRTGELFF. The CDR3 DNA reads as TGTGCCAGCGGCCCCCGGCGGACCGGGGAGCTGTTTTTT.

The genes are TRBV28 and TRBJ1-2; the D gene is possibly TRBD1 (6 bases). CDR3 length: 14 amino acids. V was trimmed by 2 bases and J by 4 bases, leaving 11 bases between them. Germline CDR1 MDHEN, CDR2 SYDVKM. The DNA of the CDR3 is TGTGCCAGCAGTTTACAGGGGAGAGGCTATGGCTACACCTTC. Protein: CASSLQGRGYGYTF.

This clone has a single count. The chain combines TRBV5-1 with TRBJ2-1, with TRBD2 identical over 12 bases. Germline V lookup: CDR1 SGHRS, CDR2 YFSETQ. V lost 2 bases to trimming and J lost 11 bases; unmatched junction nucleotides: 8. The CDR3 spans 15 residues. In DNA, the CDR3 is TGCGCCAGCAGCTTCCTAGCGGGAGGGCCTCCCCAGCAGTTCTTC. Translation: CASSFLAGGPPQQFF.

This clone was seen a handful of times. The chain has TRBV6-2 or TRBV6-3 and TRBJ1-5; D is unclear. Per germline, CDR1 MNHEY and CDR2 SVGEGT. The CDR3 extends over 13 amino acids. Trimming took off 5 bases at V and 6 bases at J, with 11 bases between the two ends. The CDR3 DNA follows: TGTGCCAGCAGTCCCCCCCCGGGTCAGCCCCAGCATTTT. Translating it yields CASSPPPGQPQHF.

The V and J genes are TRBV5-1 and TRBJ2-7, with a possible D match to TRBD2 (5 bases). CDR1 is SGHRS, CDR2 YFSETQ, per germline. There are 14 residues in the CDR3. The germline V and J ends were trimmed by 5 bases and 6 bases, with 18 bases remaining between them. The CDR3 region has the DNA TGCGCCAGCAGGAGGGCGGGCGGGCCGGGCGAGCAGTACTTC. Translated: CASRRAGGPGEQYF.

This clone has a single count. The chain recombines TRBV5-1 with TRBJ2-5, with 14 bases aligning to TRBD2. Germline CDR1 SGHRS, CDR2 YFSETQ. V lost 2 bases to trimming and J lost 4 bases; unmatched junction nucleotides: 4. This CDR3 has 16 amino acids. CDR3 protein: CASSFSGLAGVETQYF. The CDR3 nucleotides are TGCGCCAGCAGCTTTTCGGGACTAGCGGGAGTAGAGACCCAGTACTTC.

V gene TRBV15 combines with J gene TRBJ1-2, with 10 bases that match TRBD1. CDR1 is LNHNV and CDR2 is YYDKDF in the germline V gene (reference sequence). The CDR3 has 14 amino acids. The trim removed 3 bases at V and 5 bases at J, leaving 3 bases unmatched. The CDR3 sequence: CATSRDRGEYGYTF. The CDR3 region has the DNA TGTGCCACCAGCAGGGACAGGGGGGAATATGGCTACACCTTC. The full variable domain, rest sourced from reference TRBV15 and TRBJ1-2, is DAMVIQNPRYQVTQFGKPVTLSCSQTLNHNVMYWYQQKSSQAPKLLFHYYDKDFNNEADTPDNFQSRRPNTSFCFLDIRSPGLGDTAMYLCATSRDRGEYGYTFGSGTRLTVV.

The genes are TRBV18 and TRBJ1-3; D is undetermined. V dropped 3 bases and J dropped 8 bases, with 14 bases sitting between them. Germline-derived CDR1 and CDR2 are KGHSH and LQKENI. The CDR3 is made up of 14 amino acids. The CDR3 coding sequence is TGTGCCAGCTCACCGAGAAGGCTTCCGGACACCATATATTTT. Amino acid sequence: CASSPRRLPDTIYF.

The chain combines TRBV4-3 with TRBJ2-7; TRBD2 aligns across 8 bases. V shed 0 bases, J shed 7 bases, and the junction held 8 bases outside the gene matches. Looked up from germline, CDR1 is LGHNA and CDR2 is YSLEER. CDR3 length: 15 residues. The CDR3 here is CASSQEDGRAREQYF. CDR3 bases: TGCGCCAGCAGCCAAGAGGACGGGAGGGCTCGAGAGCAGTACTTC.

This chain joins TRBV4-3 and TRBJ1-2; D remains unclear. The V gene's germline CDR1 is LGHNA and CDR2 YSLEER. V was pared by 0 bases and J by 8 bases, with 10 bases between. CDR3 length equals 13 residues. CDR3 sequence (DNA): TGCGCCAGCAGCCAAGAGGGGTATACAGGCTACACCTTC. As protein: CASSQEGYTGYTF.